The TCR beta chain under discussion was sequenced for a study of blood T cell repertoires in COVID-19. Method: immunoSEQ multiplex PCR; TCRdb's copy keeps in-frame clones and lacks some. This table has around 100,000 clones, more than 75% appearing once. Germline lookup yields CDR1 SGHRS and CDR2 YFSETQ. The CDR3 covers 13 residues. Trimming at V came to 7 bases and at J to 6 bases, leaving 4 bases not matched to a gene. The table lists this clone with a count of one. The chain links TRBV5-1 to TRBJ2-1; 10 positions match TRBD2. This sequence was found in a man aged 60 to 69 with acute or convalescent COVID-19. The sample taken for sequencing was peripheral blood. CDR3 region: CASGTSVRNEQFF. The CDR3 DNA is TGCGCCAGCGGGACTAGCGTACGCAATGAGCAGTTCTTC.